The present T cell receptor (beta chain) was sequenced within a study of T cells in tumors after PD-1 blockade. The wider study: Patients had no prior checkpoint blockade, systemic immunosuppressants, or anti-cancer therapy within 4 weeks. During anti-PD-1 treatment, some patients continued daily vismodegib 150 mg. On average, peripheral blood gave approximately 120,000 TCR templates and over 30,000 unique clonotypes. Study outcomes and limitations: Around 37% of tumor TCR clonotypes were also found in blood.

This CDR3 spans 12 amino acids. Germline V gene lookup returns CDR1 GTSNPN and CDR2 SVGIG (reference sequence). The junction had 5 bases not matched to a gene; V was cut back by 1 base and J by 12 bases. Details on this clone: Antigen unknown.

The protocol was immunoSEQ multiplex PCR, while the TCRdb copy is restricted to in-frame clones and leaves out a portion. The sample records around 51,000 clones, over 75% being singletons. The sequence derives from a human donor with basal cell carcinoma. Sequenced here: PBMCs, sampled before anti-PD-1 treatment. The V call is TRBV30, the J call TRBJ1-2; TRBD1 matches 10 bases. CDR3 bases: TGTGCCTGGAGTGACCAGGACAGGGGGAACACCTTC. This encodes CAWSDQDRGNTF.